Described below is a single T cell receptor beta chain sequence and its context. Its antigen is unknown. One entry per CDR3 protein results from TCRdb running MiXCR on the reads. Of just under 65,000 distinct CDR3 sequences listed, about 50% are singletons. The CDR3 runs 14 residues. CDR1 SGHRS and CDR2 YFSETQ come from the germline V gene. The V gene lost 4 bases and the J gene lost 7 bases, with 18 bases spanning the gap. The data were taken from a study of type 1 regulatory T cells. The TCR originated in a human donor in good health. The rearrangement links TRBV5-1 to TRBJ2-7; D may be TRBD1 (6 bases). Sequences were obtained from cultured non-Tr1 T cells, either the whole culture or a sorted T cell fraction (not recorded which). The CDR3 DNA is TGCGCCAGCAGCACCGGGACATCGTCTAGGGAGCAGTACTTC. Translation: CASSTGTSSREQYF.